One and the same sample provided the 8 T cell receptor beta chains below, sequenced in a study of shared clonotypes between healthy human individuals. Clones were read by immunoSEQ multiplex PCR, and TCRdb kept only the in-frame ones, dropping some. The sample has fewer than 600,000 clones, 70% to 80% seen once. Sequenced material: PBMCs. Source of these receptors: a woman aged 40-49 years in good health. Some clones in this sample may be carry-over from other donors' samples.

The chain carries TRBV28 and TRBJ2-6; TRBD1 aligns across 7 bases. Germline CDR1 and CDR2: MDHEN and SYDVKM. The V and J ends lost 6 bases and 3 bases, in that order; junction bases with no gene match: 11. The CDR3 runs 17 residues. In DNA form, the CDR3 reads TGTGCCAGCAGCCCTAGGGGGCTGGGGGATGGGGCCAACGTCCTGACTTTC. Its protein is CASSPRGLGDGANVLTF.

The rearrangement joins TRBV28 to TRBJ1-1, with D perhaps TRBD1 (5 bases). Germline CDR1 reads MDHEN; CDR2 reads SYDVKM. V was pared by 5 bases and J by 4 bases, with 20 bases between. This CDR3 has 16 residues. The CDR3: CASSQHKQARGTEAFF. CDR3 coding DNA: TGTGCCAGCAGTCAACATAAACAAGCTAGGGGCACTGAAGCTTTCTTT.

The V call is TRBV2, the J call TRBJ1-5; D perhaps matches TRBD1 (6 bases). The CDR3 covers 13 residues. The germline V gene has CDR1 SNHLY and CDR2 FYNNEI. Trimming pared 5 bases from V and 5 bases from J, leaving 10 bases between. Written as DNA, the CDR3 is TGTGCCAGCAGTTGGGACACCTATCAGCCCCAGCATTTT. It encodes CASSWDTYQPQHF.

The DNA of the CDR3 is TGTGCCAGCACTGGGGCCTACCTCACAGATACGCAGTATTTT. Protein product: CASTGAYLTDTQYF. The chain links TRBV2 to TRBJ2-3; perhaps TRBD1 as D (5 bases). V gave up 7 bases and J gave up 2 bases, with 13 bases separating them. The germline V gene encodes CDR1 SNHLY and CDR2 FYNNEI. The CDR3 is made up of 14 amino acids.

The chain is built from TRBV11-2 and TRBJ2-7; D not resolved. Trimming took off 3 bases at V and 0 bases at J, with 12 bases between the two ends. Looked up from germline, CDR1 is SGHAT and CDR2 is FQNNGV. CDR3 length: 15 residues. The CDR3 loop reads CASSFPDSRSYEQYF. As DNA, the CDR3 is TGTGCCAGCAGCTTTCCCGATTCCCGCTCCTACGAGCAGTACTTC.

The chain employs TRBV28 and TRBJ2-6; D call uncertain. V was shortened by 4 bases and J by 0 bases, with 16 bases between the two germline ends. Germline V gene lookup returns CDR1 MDHEN and CDR2 SYDVKM. The CDR3 consists of 18 residues. CDR3 coding DNA: TGTGCCAGCAGTTCCTCCACGGAGCCCGCCTCTGGGGCCAACGTCCTGACTTTC. Protein product: CASSSSTEPASGANVLTF.

The chain is built from TRBV6-1 and TRBJ1-5; the D is unclear. Deletions cut 2 bases from V and 9 bases from J, with 11 bases between. Germline CDR1 reads MNHNS; CDR2 reads SASEGT. The CDR3 is 13 amino acids. The CDR3 DNA reads as TGTGCCAGCAGTGAATTGGGTTTGGGGCCCCAGCATTTT. Translating gives CASSELGLGPQHF.

The gene calls are TRBV28 and TRBJ2-7, with 10 bases that match TRBD2. CDR1 and CDR2 from the germline V gene are MDHEN and SYDVKM. Trimming took 4 bases from V and 9 from J; bases not matched to a gene: 15. The CDR3 is 16 amino acids. CDR3 loop: CASSSLGELAGAGQYF. CDR3 nucleotides: TGTGCCAGCAGTTCCCTCGGGGAGCTAGCGGGAGCCGGGCAGTACTTC.